This T cell receptor (beta chain) was captured by sequencing in a study of cytomegalovirus exposure and HLA in healthy donors. Notes on this clone: Its antigen is unknown.

The germline V and J ends were trimmed by 4 bases and 10 bases, with 20 bases remaining between them. This CDR3 has 14 residues. From germline, CDR1 is SGHTS and CDR2 YDEGEE. Study-level results: Reports described diagnosis of cytomegalovirus status by the classifier as highly specific and sensitive. A later analysis showed TCR association rates differing by HLA locus, peaking at DRB1 and lowest at HLA-C.

Use of 60 Vbeta and 13 Jbeta primers characterized the PCR. Data came from immunoSEQ multiplex PCR; TCRdb stores just in-frame clones and leaves some out. The sample includes approximately 100,000 clones, around three quarters of them seen just once. Sample: PBMCs. V and J are TRBV5-8 and TRBJ1-1, with a possible D match to TRBD1 (6 bases). The TCR originated in a woman between 45 and 60 years old in good health and CMV-seropositive. The CDR3 loop reads CASSTGASRGGAFF. The CDR3 nucleotides are TGTGCCAGCAGCACGGGGGCTTCTAGGGGGGGAGCTTTCTTT. Full variable domain (remainder filled in from reference TRBV5-8 and TRBJ1-1): EAGVTQSPTHLIKTRGQQATLRCSPISGHTSVYWYQQALGLGLQFLLWYDEGEERNRGNFPPRFSGRQFPNYSSELNVNALELEDSALYLCASSTGASRGGAFFGQGTRLTVV.